This T cell receptor (beta chain) was sequenced in a study of cytomegalovirus exposure and HLA in healthy donors. Notes on the study in general: Follow-up analysis later connected one missense variant in DCLRE1C with trimming of TCR beta V- and J-genes. In most subjects, TCR beta sequences reportedly gave accurate predictions of HLA-A and HLA-B alleles.

Points on this clone: The antigen is undetermined.

Donors likely had unrecorded immune exposures despite being nominally healthy when sampled. The PCR ran on 60 Vbeta and 13 Jbeta primers. Method: immunoSEQ multiplex PCR; TCRdb's copy keeps in-frame clones and lacks some. The sample data list over 100,000 clones. The V segment lost 6 bases and the J segment 6 bases; nucleotides outside the gene matches: 11. This CDR3 spans 15 amino acids. In germline, CDR1 is MNHEY, CDR2 SVGAGI. The chain combines TRBV6-5 with TRBJ1-3; 7 bases align to TRBD1. The sample was PBMCs. The clonotype was recovered from a man aged 35 to 55 in good health and CMV-seropositive. The CDR3 sequence is CASRSQGVLSNTIYF. CDR3 nucleotides: TGTGCCAGCAGATCTCAGGGGGTTCTGTCAAACACCATATATTTT.